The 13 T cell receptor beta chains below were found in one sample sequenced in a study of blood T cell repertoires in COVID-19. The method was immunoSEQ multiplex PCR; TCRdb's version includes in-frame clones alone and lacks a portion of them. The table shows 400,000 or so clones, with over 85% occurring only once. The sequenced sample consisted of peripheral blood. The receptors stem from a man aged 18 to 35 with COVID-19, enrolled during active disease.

CDR3 in amino acids: CASSYDGQGFNIQYF. The CDR3 DNA reads TGTGCCAGCAGTTACGATGGACAGGGGTTTAACATTCAGTACTTC. The genes are TRBV6-5 and TRBJ2-4; 9 bases fit TRBD1. In germline, CDR1 is MNHEY, CDR2 SVGAGI. V lost 2 bases, J lost 7 bases, and 6 bases stayed unmatched. This CDR3 region has 15 residues.

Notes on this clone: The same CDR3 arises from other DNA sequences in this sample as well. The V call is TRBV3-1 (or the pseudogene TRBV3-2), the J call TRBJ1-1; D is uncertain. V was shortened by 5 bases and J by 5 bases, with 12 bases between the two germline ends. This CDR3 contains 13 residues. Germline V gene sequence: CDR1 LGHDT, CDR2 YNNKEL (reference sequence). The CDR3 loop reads CASSFGGDTEAFF. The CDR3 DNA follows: TGTGCCAGCAGCTTTGGCGGGGATACTGAAGCTTTCTTT.

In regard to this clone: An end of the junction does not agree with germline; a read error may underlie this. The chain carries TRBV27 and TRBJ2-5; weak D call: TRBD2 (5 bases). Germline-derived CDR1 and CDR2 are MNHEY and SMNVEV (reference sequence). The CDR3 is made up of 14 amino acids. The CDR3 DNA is TGTGCCAGCAGTTTTCAAGCGGCTCTAGAGCCCCAGTACTTC. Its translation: CASSFQAALEPQYF.

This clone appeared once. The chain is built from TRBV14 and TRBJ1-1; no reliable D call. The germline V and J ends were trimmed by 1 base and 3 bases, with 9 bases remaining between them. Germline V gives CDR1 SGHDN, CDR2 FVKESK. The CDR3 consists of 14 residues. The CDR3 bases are TGTGCCAGCAGCCAAGTAAACACGTACACTGAAGCTTTCTTT. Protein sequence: CASSQVNTYTEAFF.

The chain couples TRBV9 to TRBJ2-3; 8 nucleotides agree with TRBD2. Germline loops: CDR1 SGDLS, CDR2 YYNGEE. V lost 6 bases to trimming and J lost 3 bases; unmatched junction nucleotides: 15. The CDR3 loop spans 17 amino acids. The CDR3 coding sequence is TGTGCCAGCACTTGGGGGAGCGGGGGCCATGAAACAGATACGCAGTATTTT. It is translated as CASTWGSGGHETDTQYF.

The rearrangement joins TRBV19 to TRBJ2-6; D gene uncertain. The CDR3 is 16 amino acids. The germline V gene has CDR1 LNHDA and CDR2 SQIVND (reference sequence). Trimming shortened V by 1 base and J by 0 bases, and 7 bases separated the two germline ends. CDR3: CASSIVIGSGANVLTF. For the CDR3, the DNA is TGTGCCAGTAGTATAGTAATCGGCTCTGGGGCCAACGTCCTGACTTTC.

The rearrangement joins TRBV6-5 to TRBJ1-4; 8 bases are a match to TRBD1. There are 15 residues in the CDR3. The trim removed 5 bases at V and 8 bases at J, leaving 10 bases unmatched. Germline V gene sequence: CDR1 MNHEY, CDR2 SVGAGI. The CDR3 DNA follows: TGTGCCAGCAGTCCGACAGGGGAAGTAGGGGAAAAACTGTTTTTT. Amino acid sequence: CASSPTGEVGEKLFF.

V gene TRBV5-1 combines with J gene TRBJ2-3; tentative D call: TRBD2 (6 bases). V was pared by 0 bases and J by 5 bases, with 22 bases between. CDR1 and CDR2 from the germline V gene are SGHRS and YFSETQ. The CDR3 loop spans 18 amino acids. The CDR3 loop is CASSLAEDRGKDKDTQYF. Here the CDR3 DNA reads TGCGCCAGCAGCTTGGCCGAGGACCGCGGGAAGGACAAAGATACGCAGTATTTT.

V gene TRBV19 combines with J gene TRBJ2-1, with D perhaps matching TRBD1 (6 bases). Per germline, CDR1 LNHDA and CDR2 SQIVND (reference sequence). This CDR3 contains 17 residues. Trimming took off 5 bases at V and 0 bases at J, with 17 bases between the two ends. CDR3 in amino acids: CASSFSAGTRSYNEQFF. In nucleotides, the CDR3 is TGTGCCAGTAGTTTCTCCGCCGGGACACGCTCCTACAATGAGCAGTTCTTC.

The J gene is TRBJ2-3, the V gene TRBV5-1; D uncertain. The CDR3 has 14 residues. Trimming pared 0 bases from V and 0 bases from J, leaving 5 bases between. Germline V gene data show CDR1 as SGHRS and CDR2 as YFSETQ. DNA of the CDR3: TGCGCCAGCAGCTTGGGGCATAGCACAGATACGCAGTATTTT. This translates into CASSLGHSTDTQYF.

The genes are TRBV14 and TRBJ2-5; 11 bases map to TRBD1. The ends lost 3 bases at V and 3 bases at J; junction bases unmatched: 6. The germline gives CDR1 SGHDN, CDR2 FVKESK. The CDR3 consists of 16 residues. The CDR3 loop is CASSHLKGQGEETQYF. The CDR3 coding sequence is TGTGCCAGCAGCCACCTCAAGGGACAGGGGGAAGAGACCCAGTACTTC.

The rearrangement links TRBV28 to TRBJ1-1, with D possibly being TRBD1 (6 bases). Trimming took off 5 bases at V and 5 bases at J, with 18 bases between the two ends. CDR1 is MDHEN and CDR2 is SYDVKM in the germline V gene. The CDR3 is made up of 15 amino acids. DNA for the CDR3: TGTGCCAGCAGTCCCTTAACAGGGCCGGAAACTGAAGCTTTCTTT. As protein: CASSPLTGPETEAFF.

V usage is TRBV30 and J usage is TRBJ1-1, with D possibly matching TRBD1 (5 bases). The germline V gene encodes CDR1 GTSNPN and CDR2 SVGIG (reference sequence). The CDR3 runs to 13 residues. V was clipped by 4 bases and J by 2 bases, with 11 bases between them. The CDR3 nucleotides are TGTGCCTGGACCTGGGGGGGTAACACTGAAGCTTTCTTT. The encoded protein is CAWTWGGNTEAFF.